Following are 12 T cell receptor beta chains from one sample sequenced in a study of blood T cell repertoires in COVID-19. TCRdb keeps only in-frame clones here, not all; method: immunoSEQ multiplex PCR. The sample includes more than 300,000 clones, 88% of them seen just once. Sequenced sample: PBMCs or T cells enriched from blood (not recorded which). These receptors came from a young woman who had recovered from COVID-19.

This clone has just one count. The chain uses TRBV27 and TRBJ1-2; 7 bases are shared with TRBD1. The CDR3 loop spans 13 amino acids. The V segment lost 5 bases and the J segment 8 bases; nucleotides outside the gene matches: 8. From germline, CDR1 is MNHEY and CDR2 SMNVEV (reference sequence). CDR3: CASSRSGGQGYTF. The DNA for the CDR3 is TGTGCCAGCAGTAGATCAGGGGGACAGGGCTACACCTTC.

The genes are TRBV21-1 and TRBJ1-3; TRBD1 was called by the table and not checked on the DNA. TRBV21-1 is a documented pseudogene. The CDR3 covers 20 residues. The CDR3 loop reads CASSKAVGRVGCSSGNTIYF. In nucleotides, the CDR3 is TGTGCCAGCAGCAAAGCCGTCGGCAGGGTAGGCTGCTCCTCTGGAAACACCATATATTTT.

Remarks on this clone: The junction and the germline gene differ at one end; a read error may be behind it. This chain uses TRBV7-9 with TRBJ1-4; 7 bases agree with TRBD1. There are 15 residues in the CDR3. The germline V gene has CDR1 SEHNR and CDR2 FQNEAQ (reference sequence). The CDR3 protein is CASSLGAQGNEKLFF. CDR3 sequence (DNA): TGTGCCAGCAGTTTAGGGGCACAGGGGAATGAAAAACTGTTTTTT.

V usage is TRBV14 and J usage is TRBJ2-7; D might be TRBD1 (5 bases). V was trimmed by 4 bases and J by 2 bases, leaving 18 bases between them. The CDR3 loop spans 16 amino acids. Germline V gene lookup returns CDR1 SGHDN and CDR2 FVKESK. The CDR3 region is CASSRGPGMATYEQYF. In DNA, the CDR3 is TGTGCCAGCAGCCGAGGCCCAGGGATGGCGACCTACGAGCAGTACTTC.

The genes are TRBV30 and TRBJ1-5, with 9 bases identical to TRBD1. The germline CDR1 and CDR2 sequences are GTSNPN and SVGIG (reference sequence). The CDR3 sequence is 16 residues long. J was trimmed by 5 bases and V by 3 bases; bases with no gene match: 11. The DNA of the CDR3 is TGTGCCTGGAGAACACCGGGACAGGGAATGCATCAGCCCCAGCATTTT. It yields the protein CAWRTPGQGMHQPQHF.

The genes are TRBV20-1 and TRBJ2-7; D remains ambiguous. V gave up 2 bases and J gave up 4 bases, with 6 bases separating them. Germline values: CDR1 DFQATT, CDR2 SNEGSKA (reference sequence). The CDR3 totals 11 residues. The CDR3 loop reads CSARYFYEQYF. Here the CDR3 DNA reads TGCAGTGCTAGATACTTTTACGAGCAGTACTTC.

The chain couples TRBV9 to TRBJ1-2; D uncertain. The V and J ends lost 3 bases and 11 bases respectively, with 11 bases between them. The CDR3 covers 11 residues. In germline, CDR1 is SGDLS, CDR2 YYNGEE. The CDR3 DNA reads TGTGCCAGCAGCGCCGACGGACTATACACCTTC. Translating gives CASSADGLYTF.

V and J are TRBV6-5 and TRBJ1-2, with a possible D match to TRBD1 (5 bases). Germline lookup yields CDR1 MNHEY and CDR2 SVGAGI. Between the trimmed V and J ends, which lost 0 bases and 4 bases, there was a span of 12 bases. This CDR3 is 15 amino acids long. The CDR3 nucleotides are TGTGCCAGCAGTTACTCGTTGCAGGGCGCCTATGGCTACACCTTC. This encodes CASSYSLQGAYGYTF.

J is TRBJ1-1 and V is TRBV7-9; 8 nucleotides align to TRBD1. J lost 4 bases, V lost 5 bases, and 6 bases had no gene match. Germline V lookup: CDR1 SEHNR, CDR2 FQNEAQ (reference sequence). This CDR3 region has 14 residues. CDR3 DNA: TGTGCCAGCAGCCAAGGACAGGGTGCCACTGAAGCTTTCTTT. This sequence encodes CASSQGQGATEAFF.

The chain has TRBV5-8 and TRBJ1-1; 8 nucleotides line up with TRBD1. The CDR3 loop spans 15 amino acids. Germline V gene sequence: CDR1 SGHTS, CDR2 YDEGEE. J gave up 1 base and V 0 bases, and 2 bases lay outside the gene matches. CDR3 coding DNA: TGTGCCAGCAGCTTGGGGGACAGGACGAACACTGAAGCTTTCTTT. Protein sequence: CASSLGDRTNTEAFF. Supplemented by reference TRBV5-8 and TRBJ1-1, the full variable domain reads EAGVTQSPTHLIKTRGQQATLRCSPISGHTSVYWYQQALGLGLQFLLWYDEGEERNRGNFPPRFSGRQFPNYSSELNVNALELEDSALYLCASSLGDRTNTEAFFGQGTRLTVV.

The chain links TRBV4-1 to TRBJ1-1; maybe TRBD1 (6 bases). The CDR3 is 16 amino acids. The V end lost 4 bases, the J end lost 1 base, and 16 bases lay between the germline ends. Germline values: CDR1 MGHRA, CDR2 YSYEKL. DNA of the CDR3: TGCGCCAGCAGCCGGGTTATTGCGACAGGGAACACTGAAGCTTTCTTT. It specifies CASSRVIATGNTEAFF.

The CDR3, as DNA: TGTGCCAGCAGCACAGGGGATACCACTGAAGCTTTCTTT. Residues: CASSTGDTTEAFF. The chain uses TRBV25-1 and TRBJ1-1, with 7 bases lining up with TRBD1. CDR1 and CDR2 (germline): MGHDK, SYGVNS. This CDR3 comprises 13 residues. Unmatched junction bases numbered 5, after V lost 6 bases and J lost 4 bases.